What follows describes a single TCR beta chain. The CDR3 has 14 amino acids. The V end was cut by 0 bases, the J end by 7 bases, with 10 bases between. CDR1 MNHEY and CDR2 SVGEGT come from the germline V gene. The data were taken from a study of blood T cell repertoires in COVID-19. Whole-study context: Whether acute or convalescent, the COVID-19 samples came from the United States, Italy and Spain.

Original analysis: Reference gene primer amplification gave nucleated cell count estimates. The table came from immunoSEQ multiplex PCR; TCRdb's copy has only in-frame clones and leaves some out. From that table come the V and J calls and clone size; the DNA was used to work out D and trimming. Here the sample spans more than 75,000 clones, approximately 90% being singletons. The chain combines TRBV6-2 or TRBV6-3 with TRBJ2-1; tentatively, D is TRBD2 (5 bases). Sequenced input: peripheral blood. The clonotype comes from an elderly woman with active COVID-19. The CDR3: CASSYSLARNEQFF. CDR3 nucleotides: TGTGCCAGCAGTTACTCCCTAGCCCGAAATGAGCAGTTCTTC.